The 26 T cell receptor beta chains below were found in one sample sequenced in a study of CD8+ T cells in alopecia areata. Sequencing templates came from extracted RNA that was reverse transcribed into cDNA. Sequencing was performed with immunoSEQ multiplex PCR; in TCRdb, only in-frame clones are kept and a portion is missing. The repertoire holds 180,000 or so clones, about 62% seen once, with 5.5% in the top ten. Treatment indicated: oral pan-JAK inhibitor, 5-10 mg twice daily. The sample in question was CD4+ T cells sorted from blood, obtained at week 24, from a patient treated with tofacitinib. The receptors here all came from a human donor with alopecia areata.

V gene TRBV19 combines with J gene TRBJ1-5, with D tentatively TRBD1 (5 bases). The CDR3 contains 15 residues. The V end lost 5 bases, the J end lost 7 bases, and 18 bases lay between the germline ends. Germline V lookup: CDR1 LNHDA, CDR2 SQIVND (reference sequence). In DNA, the CDR3 is TGTGCCAGTAGTCCGCATGGGGGTATCGGGCAGCCCCAGCATTTT. Translated, it gives CASSPHGGIGQPQHF.

Notes on this clone: Other DNA sequences in this sample translate to the same CDR3. The chain joins TRBV4-1 to TRBJ1-1; no definite D call. The CDR3 runs 13 residues. Trimming took off 3 bases at V and 1 base at J, with 6 bases between the two ends. Germline V gives CDR1 MGHRA, CDR2 YSYEKL. The CDR3 DNA sequence: TGCGCCAGCAGCCACCTTGGGAACACTGAAGCTTTCTTT. Encoded protein: CASSHLGNTEAFF.

The chain combines TRBV15 with TRBJ1-5; no firm D call. Germline V gene data show CDR1 as LNHNV and CDR2 as YYDKDF (reference sequence). Between the trimmed V and J ends, which lost 5 bases and 2 bases, there was a span of 25 bases. CDR3 length: 19 amino acids. In nucleotides, the CDR3 is TGTGCCACCAGCGGATTGGCAGGAGGCCGACTGTGGGGCAATCAGCCCCAGCATTTT. Its protein is CATSGLAGGRLWGNQPQHF.

This clone was picked up one time. The chain employs TRBV27 and TRBJ2-1, with 12 bases fitting TRBD2. The CDR3 is 15 amino acids. Germline CDR1 and CDR2: MNHEY and SMNVEV (reference sequence). Losses at the gene ends were 3 bases for V and 8 bases for J; bases not matched to a gene: 5. The CDR3 loop is CASSFGLAGGYEQFF. The CDR3 nucleotides read TGTGCCAGCAGTTTCGGGCTAGCGGGAGGGTATGAGCAGTTCTTC.

The rearrangement joins TRBV30 to TRBJ1-2; 8 bases align to TRBD1. CDR1 is GTSNPN and CDR2 is SVGIG in the germline V gene (reference sequence). The CDR3 is 13 residues long. J was trimmed by 9 bases and V by 4 bases; bases with no gene match: 10. The CDR3 loop is CAWNGGQGSSYTF. The CDR3 region has the DNA TGTGCCTGGAACGGAGGACAGGGTTCGAGCTACACCTTC. The full variable domain, with the rest looked up from reference TRBV30 and TRBJ1-2, is SQTIHQWPATLVQPVGSPLSLECTVEGTSNPNLYWYRQAAGRGLQLLFYSVGIGQISSEVPQNLSASRPQDRQFILSSKKLLLSDSGFYLCAWNGGQGSSYTFGSGTRLTVV.

This sequence joins TRBV25-1 and TRBJ2-7; the D gene is possibly TRBD1 (6 bases). The germline V gene encodes CDR1 MGHDK and CDR2 SYGVNS. The CDR3 has 16 residues. The V gene lost 0 bases and the J gene lost 2 bases, with 14 bases spanning the gap. CDR3: CASSEYVSGTPYEQYF. The CDR3 nucleotides are TGTGCCAGCAGTGAATATGTTTCCGGGACACCCTACGAGCAGTACTTC.

The chain carries TRBV27 and TRBJ1-3; D unresolved. V dropped 6 bases and J dropped 2 bases, with 8 bases sitting between them. The germline CDR1 and CDR2 sequences are MNHEY and SMNVEV (reference sequence). The CDR3 is 13 residues long. DNA of the CDR3: TGTGCCAGCAGCAGTGAACCTGGAAACACCATATATTTT. This sequence encodes CASSSEPGNTIYF.

V is TRBV9 and J is TRBJ1-2, with D unclear. The CDR3 runs 15 residues. Germline V gene sequence: CDR1 SGDLS, CDR2 YYNGEE. V lost 0 bases and J lost 5, with 14 bases in between. This CDR3 is CASSVEVGGVYGYTF. The DNA of the CDR3 is TGTGCCAGCAGCGTAGAAGTCGGAGGAGTATATGGCTACACCTTC. The full variable domain, rest sourced from reference TRBV9 and TRBJ1-2, is DSGVTQTPKHLITATGQRVTLRCSPRSGDLSVYWYQQSLDQGLQFLIQYYNGEERAKGNILERFSAQQFPDLHSELNLSSLELGDSALYFCASSVEVGGVYGYTFGSGTRLTVV.

The chain recombines TRBV9 with TRBJ2-3, with 9 bases matching TRBD2. The CDR3 contains 16 residues. In germline, CDR1 is SGDLS, CDR2 YYNGEE. With V trimmed by 6 bases and J by 4 bases, 12 bases remained unmatched. CDR3 nucleotides: TGTGCCAGCACGCCCCATGGCGGGGGGGCCTCAGATACGCAGTATTTT. It translates to CASTPHGGGASDTQYF.

The V gene is TRBV7-8, the J gene TRBJ2-1; TRBD1 is a possible D gene (5 bases). The CDR3 sequence is 16 residues long. Between the trimmed V and J ends, which lost 1 base and 3 bases, there was a span of 13 bases. The germline V gene encodes CDR1 SGHVS and CDR2 FQNEAQ. The CDR3 is CASSLVAGNDYNEQFF. CDR3 DNA sequence: TGTGCCAGCAGCTTAGTAGCAGGGAATGACTACAATGAGCAGTTCTTC. Full variable domain (remainder filled in from reference TRBV7-8 and TRBJ2-1): GAGVSQSPRYKVAKRGQDVALRCDPISGHVSLFWYQQALGQGPEFLTYFQNEAQLDKSGLPSDRFFAERPEGSVSTLKIQRTQQEDSAVYLCASSLVAGNDYNEQFFGPGTRLTVL.

This rearrangement joins TRBV5-1 to TRBJ1-1; no definite D call. Germline V gene data show CDR1 as SGHRS and CDR2 as YFSETQ. V was pared by 6 bases and J by 4 bases, with 10 bases between. The CDR3 length is 12 residues. CDR3 protein: CASKVESTEAFF. CDR3 bases: TGCGCCAGCAAAGTCGAATCCACTGAAGCTTTCTTT. The whole variable domain, filled in from reference TRBV5-1 and TRBJ1-1, reads KAGVTQTPRYLIKTRGQQVTLSCSPISGHRSVSWYQQTPGQGLQFLFEYFSETQRNKGNFPGRFSGRQFSNSRSEMNVSTLELGDSALYLCASKVESTEAFFGQGTRLTVV.

This clone was seen a handful of times. The CDR3 here is CASRETASNYGYTF. The CDR3 region has the DNA TGTGCCAGCAGAGAGACGGCTTCCAACTATGGCTACACCTTC. The genes are TRBV2 and TRBJ1-2; unclear D gene. The CDR3 runs 14 residues. Trimming stripped 6 bases from V and 2 bases from J, with 13 bases between. Germline CDR1 and CDR2: SNHLY and FYNNEI.

This clone was counted a few times. The chain joins TRBV25-1 to TRBJ2-3; TRBD2 aligns across 9 bases. Trimming took 5 bases from V and 6 from J; bases not matched to a gene: 12. The germline gives CDR1 MGHDK, CDR2 SYGVNS. This CDR3 spans 16 amino acids. CDR3 protein: CASSHSGRAGGDTQYF. CDR3 DNA: TGTGCCAGCAGTCATAGCGGGAGAGCGGGAGGCGATACGCAGTATTTT.

The rearrangement uses TRBV15 and TRBJ2-7; TRBD1 matches 9 bases. In germline, CDR1 is LNHNV, CDR2 YYDKDF (reference sequence). V lost 7 bases and J lost 3; bases outside the gene matches: 4. The CDR3 loop spans 13 amino acids. Here the CDR3 DNA reads TGTGCCACCACCCGGGACAGGGACTACGAGCAGTACTTC. It specifies CATTRDRDYEQYF.

The chain has TRBV29-1 and TRBJ2-7; D possibly uses TRBD1 or TRBD2 (5 bases each). CDR1 SQVTM and CDR2 ANQGSEA come from the germline V gene. The CDR3 has 13 residues. V lost 7 bases and J lost 0, with 13 bases in between. The CDR3, as DNA: TGCAGCGGACGCCCTGGGGGCTCCTACGAGCAGTACTTC. This translates into CSGRPGGSYEQYF.

The sample holds a few counts of this clone. V usage is TRBV7-3 and J usage is TRBJ1-2, with 8 bases fitting TRBD1. There are 15 residues in the CDR3. Unmatched junction bases numbered 9, after V lost 4 bases and J lost 5 bases. The germline V gene encodes CDR1 SGHTA and CDR2 FQGTGA. This CDR3 is CASSSQPDRGYGYTF. The CDR3 DNA sequence: TGTGCCAGCAGCTCCCAACCCGACAGGGGTTATGGCTACACCTTC.

This clone appeared a few times. V and J are TRBV7-9 and TRBJ2-7; tentative D call: TRBD2 (5 bases). The CDR3 is made up of 15 amino acids. Germline V gene sequence: CDR1 SEHNR, CDR2 FQNEAQ (reference sequence). Trimming cost V 5 bases and J 0 bases, with 14 bases left between them. The CDR3 bases are TGTGCCAGCAGCCCGGGAACCCCAAGCTCCTACGAGCAGTACTTC. Translation: CASSPGTPSSYEQYF. The full variable domain, with the rest looked up from reference TRBV7-9 and TRBJ2-7, is DTGVSQNPRHKITKRGQNVTFRCDPISEHNRLYWYRQTLGQGPEFLTYFQNEAQLEKSRLLSDRFSAERPKGSFSTLEIQRTEQGDSAMYLCASSPGTPSSYEQYFGPGTRLTVT.

The rearrangement links TRBV29-1 to TRBJ1-1; the D is unclear. CDR1 is SQVTM and CDR2 is ANQGSEA in the germline V gene. Deletions cut 7 bases from V and 3 bases from J, with 9 bases between. The CDR3 covers 11 residues. CDR3 bases: TGCAGCGGGATAGGGCACACTGAAGCTTTCTTT. Residues: CSGIGHTEAFF.

The chain carries TRBV5-1 and TRBJ2-4, with TRBD1 identical over 7 bases. The V segment lost 1 base and the J segment 1 base; nucleotides outside the gene matches: 2. CDR1 is SGHRS and CDR2 is YFSETQ in the germline V gene. The CDR3 is made up of 15 amino acids. CDR3 DNA: TGCGCCAGCAGCTTGACAGGGGAGGCCAAAAACATTCAGTACTTC. Protein sequence: CASSLTGEAKNIQYF.

This clone has just a few counts. The CDR3, as DNA: TGTGCCAGCAGTTTCACGGGGCTGGATGGCTACACCTTC. Protein product: CASSFTGLDGYTF. The rearrangement uses TRBV28 and TRBJ1-2; D possibly corresponds to TRBD1 (5 bases). CDR1 is MDHEN, CDR2 SYDVKM, per germline. The V gene lost 3 bases and the J gene lost 6 bases, with 11 bases spanning the gap. There are 13 residues in the CDR3.

The CDR3 loop reads CASSSSGPIYEQYF. As DNA, the CDR3 is TGTGCCAGCAGCTCGTCGGGACCAATCTACGAGCAGTACTTC. The V call is TRBV7-2, the J call TRBJ2-7; D tentatively reads TRBD1 or TRBD2 (5 bases each). The V and J ends lost 4 bases and 3 bases respectively, with 13 bases between them. Per germline, CDR1 SGHTA and CDR2 FQGNSA. The CDR3 covers 14 residues.

The chain combines TRBV12-5 with TRBJ2-1; no clear D gene. The CDR3 consists of 14 residues. Germline CDR1 and CDR2: LGHNT and FRNRAP. Trimming left V 7 bases short and J 5 bases short, with 15 bases between. This chain's CDR3 is CASAGPTIDNEQFF. CDR3 DNA sequence: TGTGCTAGTGCGGGTCCAACCATAGACAATGAGCAGTTCTTC.

The V gene is TRBV5-1, the J gene TRBJ1-5; 7 positions agree with TRBD1. Germline values: CDR1 SGHRS, CDR2 YFSETQ. After removal of 5 bases from V and 0 bases from J, the junction contained 11 bases not matched to a gene. This CDR3 has 17 residues. Written as DNA, the CDR3 is TGCGCCAGCAGGCCTGGACAGGACCCTTATAGCAATCAGCCCCAGCATTTT. Translated: CASRPGQDPYSNQPQHF. Full variable domain (remainder filled in from reference TRBV5-1 and TRBJ1-5): KAGVTQTPRYLIKTRGQQVTLSCSPISGHRSVSWYQQTPGQGLQFLFEYFSETQRNKGNFPGRFSGRQFSNSRSEMNVSTLELGDSALYLCASRPGQDPYSNQPQHFGDGTRLSIL.

CDR3 residues: CASSQDLAGGGTGELFF. The CDR3 bases are TGTGCCAGCAGCCAAGATCTAGCGGGGGGTGGGACCGGGGAGCTGTTTTTT. The chain employs TRBV4-2 and TRBJ2-2; TRBD2 matches at 11 bases. V trimming: 0 bases; J trimming: 5 bases; junction bases outside the gene matches: 5. Per the germline V gene, CDR1 is LGHNA and CDR2 is YNFKEQ. This CDR3 is 17 amino acids long.

The chain is built from TRBV19 and TRBJ2-2; 12 bases agree with TRBD2. V was clipped by 6 bases and J by 0 bases; unmatched bases: 5. This CDR3 has 17 amino acids. In germline, CDR1 is LNHDA, CDR2 SQIVND (reference sequence). This CDR3 is CASRRLAGATNTGELFF. The CDR3 coding sequence is TGTGCCAGTAGGAGACTAGCGGGAGCGACGAACACCGGGGAGCTGTTTTTT.

This clone came up a few times. V and J are TRBV7-9 and TRBJ1-2; D is possibly TRBD1 (5 bases). V lost 4 bases and J 6 bases, leaving 18 bases between the germline ends. This CDR3 contains 15 residues. Germline loops: CDR1 SEHNR, CDR2 FQNEAQ (reference sequence). The CDR3 spells CASSSLDREGNGYTF. In nucleotides, the CDR3 is TGTGCCAGCAGCTCTTTAGACCGCGAGGGGAATGGCTACACCTTC.